This TCR beta chain is from a study of cytomegalovirus exposure and HLA in healthy donors. Germline V gene sequence: CDR1 SNHLY, CDR2 FYNNEI. The CDR3 contains 14 residues. Trimming took 4 bases from V and 1 from J; bases not matched to a gene: 2. This table comes from immunoSEQ multiplex PCR, and its TCRdb copy is limited to in-frame clones, with some not included. In the table there are about 98,000 clones, roughly 85% of which are singletons. The sequence was collected from a woman in her twenties or thirties in good health and CMV-seronegative. The specimen sequenced was PBMCs. The chain joins TRBV2 to TRBJ1-2; 8 nucleotides align to TRBD1. CDR3 in amino acids: CASSAGGNNYGYTF. CDR3 nucleotide sequence: TGTGCCAGCAGTGCAGGGGGCAATAACTATGGCTACACCTTC.